This T cell receptor beta chain was identified during a study of CD4+ T cells in melanoma. Germline V lookup: CDR1 PRHDT, CDR2 FYEKMQ (reference sequence). V lost 5 bases to trimming and J lost 2 bases; unmatched junction nucleotides: 8. This CDR3 is 17 amino acids long. This table comes from immunoSEQ multiplex PCR, and its TCRdb copy is limited to in-frame clones, with some not included. The data contain some 14,000 clones, approximately 88% of them singletons. This clonotype originated in a human donor with melanoma. The source material was cells from a culture (not recorded whether cultured in vitro). This chain uses TRBV13 with TRBJ2-3; 12 bases match TRBD2. The CDR3 DNA is TGTGCCAGCAGCCCCCCTAGCGGGGGGGCCCCCACAGATACGCAGTATTTT. Its protein is CASSPPSGGAPTDTQYF.